This T cell receptor (beta chain) was captured by sequencing in a study of shared clonotypes between healthy human individuals. The V gene lost 4 bases and the J gene lost 2 bases, with 10 bases spanning the gap. CDR1 and CDR2 (germline): SGHRS, YFSETQ. The CDR3 consists of 14 residues. The repertoire was sequenced with immunoSEQ multiplex PCR; TCRdb's copy has only in-frame clones and lacks some. The data hold some 680,000 clones, with 60% to 75% observed a single time. Comment on this clone: The sample holds other DNA sequences that translate to the same CDR3.

The rearrangement joins TRBV5-1 to TRBJ1-5, with a tentative D call TRBD1 (5 bases). The sample taken for sequencing was memory CD4+ T cells sorted from blood. The subset: CD45RA-negative fraction. The receptor comes from a woman aged 25 to 45 in good health. CDR3 residues: CASSPGTGNQPQHF. CDR3 bases: TGCGCCAGCAGCCCCGGGACGGGCAATCAGCCCCAGCATTTT.